This TCR beta chain is drawn from a study of T cell responses to AZD1222 COVID-19 vaccine. CDR3 length: 12 residues. The V end was cut by 6 bases, the J end by 8 bases, with 12 bases between. CDR1 is SGHNT and CDR2 is YYREEE in the germline V gene (reference sequence). This clone was counted a few times. Its target is not known. Study-level points and caveats: Spike-specific TCR breadth and depth grew following two AZD1222 doses. Reportedly, nearly half of unique spike TCRs recognized epitopes outside B.1.351/B.1.1.7 mutations. Donors skewed white British and female; clonal diversity was possibly underestimated. Recipients of AZD1222 seropositive at baseline numbered only 5 or 6.

Using immunoSEQ multiplex PCR, the repertoire was profiled, and TCRdb retains in-frame clones only, with some absent. This sample yields about 130,000 clones, of which 88% are seen a single time; 4% to 4.5% belongs to the top ten. The sequence derives from an adult in good health. The chain combines TRBV5-4 with TRBJ1-5; D remains unclear. The sample in question was peripheral blood, obtained on day 0 of AZD1222 vaccination. The CDR3 spells CASTPGREPQHF. Written as DNA, the CDR3 is TGTGCCAGCACCCCTGGGCGGGAGCCCCAGCATTTT.